The rows below give T cell receptor beta chains drawn from one sample of a study of cytomegalovirus exposure and HLA in healthy donors. TCRdb's table, derived via immunoSEQ multiplex PCR, lists solely in-frame clones and lacks some. The sample lists about 150,000 clones, approximately 90% seen once, with over 5% in the top ten. Sequencing was performed on PBMCs. These receptors were obtained from a woman aged 25-40 years in good health and CMV-seropositive. Each CDR3 is given with its conserved first and last residue.

v_gene,CDR3aa
TRBV7-9,CASSLSPGGEQYF
TRBV7-8,CASSLRGQGDWTGELFF
TRBV5-4,CASSLPGTGAGTGELFF
TRBV9,CASSVTGTGLRYTF
TRBV19,CASSIRGQGTGNTIYF
TRBV9,CASSVVVGDRGNTEAFF
TRBV7-8,CASSFKWTSGSHEQYF
TRBV27,CASSLAGTSYEQYF
TRBV5-4,CASRLDSYNEQFF
TRBV2,CASREAGVGETQYF
TRBV9,CASSGRLGQANYGYTF
TRBV9,CASSVGQGAAEKLFF
TRBV27,CASSLSAGGPAYNEQFF
TRBV5-1,CASSIAGAGAYEQYF
TRBV7-9,CASLSVERTDTQYF
TRBV7-8,CASSLERLGQPQHF
TRBV6-5,CASGGTEYNEQFF
TRBV5-4,CASSLGQPGEKLFF
TRBV5-6,CASSRTGLNEKLFF
TRBV6-5,CASSYSGRASGELFF
TRBV5-1,CASSSLQGPNEKLFF
TRBV19,CASYGPGATYEQYF
TRBV7-3,CASSPGLSGSTDTQYF
TRBV9,CASSGRDRVYTGELFF
TRBV5-6,CASSFRVQGANEKLFF
TRBV15,CATSNFYRGGNTEAFF
TRBV5-1,CASSGTTGGYEQYF
TRBV2,CASSDGGALAGTYEQYF
TRBV5-1,CASSQRGLDKNYSEQFF
TRBV27,CASRGQGAGSWTQYF
TRBV27,CASSTLQVRDSRFYEQYF
TRBV9,CASSVATAGGHTGELFF
TRBV6-6,CASSSRTGNNQPQHF
TRBV11-2,CADREYTGELFF
TRBV7-2,CASSLGLIYVYEQFF
TRBV7-8,CASSLRTGSNEKLFF
TRBV2,CASCSGGTGVGYGYTF
TRBV9,CASSVARLAGNTGELFF
TRBV5-1,CASSLGGPGYNQPQHF
TRBV7-8,CASSLYRFGAYQPQHF